This T cell receptor beta chain was sequenced for a study of blood T cell repertoires in COVID-19. Trimming cost V 4 bases and J 6 bases; bases outside gene matches: 9. Germline-derived CDR1 and CDR2 are MDHEN and SYDVKM. The CDR3 sequence is 16 residues long. Data came from immunoSEQ multiplex PCR; TCRdb stores just in-frame clones and leaves some out. The table lists about 190,000 clones, roughly 80% of them singletons, with 15% to 20% in the top ten. The TCR comes from a woman aged 50 to 60 who had recovered from COVID-19. Sequencing used PBMCs or T cells enriched from blood (not recorded which). The V gene is TRBV28, the J gene TRBJ2-2; 9 bases match TRBD1. CDR3 amino acids: CASSWSGQGKPGELFF. The CDR3 DNA sequence: TGTGCCAGCAGTTGGTCGGGACAGGGAAAGCCCGGGGAGCTGTTTTTT.